This TCR beta chain is from a study of OX40 agonist ivuxolimab in advanced cancers. On the study more broadly: Intravenous ivuxolimab at 0.01 to 10 mg/kg was given to patients every 2 weeks.

Of note for this clone: Its antigen is unknown.

Study-level findings and limits: Circulating CD4+ and CD8+ T cells showed clonal expansion by week 6 at 0.1 to 3.0 mg/kg. Partial responders receiving 0.1-3.0 mg/kg showed among the lowest clonal expansion. Averaged across samples, CD8+ T cells carried more expanded clones than CD4+ did.

V was cut by 0 bases and J by 2 bases, with 12 bases left in between. Germline CDR1 reads SGHRS; CDR2 reads YFSETQ. The CDR3 runs to 15 residues. Clones were read by immunoSEQ multiplex PCR, and TCRdb kept only the in-frame ones, dropping some. Counted here are some 50,000 clones, over 65% occurring once; the ten biggest clones make up around 3.3%. V and J are TRBV5-1 and TRBJ2-7; D tentatively fits TRBD1 or TRBD2 (5 bases each). Sequenced here: CD4+ or CD8+ T cells sorted from blood, sampled in a trial of the OX40 agonist ivuxolimab. The TCR originated in an adult with an advanced solid tumor such as melanoma, head and neck, liver or kidney cancer. The CDR3 reads CASSLEGVGAYEQYF. The DNA of the CDR3 is TGCGCCAGCAGCTTGGAAGGTGTGGGGGCCTACGAGCAGTACTTC. The complete variable domain, with remaining parts taken from reference TRBV5-1 and TRBJ2-7, reads KAGVTQTPRYLIKTRGQQVTLSCSPISGHRSVSWYQQTPGQGLQFLFEYFSETQRNKGNFPGRFSGRQFSNSRSEMNVSTLELGDSALYLCASSLEGVGAYEQYFGPGTRLTVT.